The rows below give T cell receptor beta chains drawn from one sample of a study of regulatory T cells in long-lasting Graves disease. Via MiXCR, TCRdb re-called the multiplex PCR reads, giving one row per CDR3 protein. This sample has approximately 400,000 distinct CDR3 sequences, with roughly 23% found just once. The sequenced sample was peripheral blood mononuclear cells (PBMCs), obtained when the disease was refractory, from a patient treated with antithyroid drugs. All receptors derive from a woman aged 40-49 years with Graves disease. CDR3s include the opening cysteine and the closing phenylalanine or tryptophan. The order of the fields is clone size, J gene, V gene, D gene, CDR3 DNA, CDR3 protein. D genes are given only for firm matches. Some rows have no size entry. The others give once, few or many, or a class for an expanded clone.

>many|TRBJ1-3|TRBV28|NA
TGTGCCAGCAGTCGATGGGGCAGGGAAAAATCTGGAAACACCATATATTTT
CASSRWGREKSGNTIYF
>many|TRBJ2-7|TRBV14|NA
TGTGCCAGCAGCTTACTGAGGGACTACGAGCAGTACTTC
CASSLLRDYEQYF
>few|TRBJ2-5|TRBV7-9|NA
TGTGCCAGCAGCCCGGTTGGTAGGGACCAAGAGACCCAGTACTTC
CASSPVGRDQETQYF
>many|TRBJ2-2|TRBV28|NA
TGTGCCAGCAGCAAGGGACAGAACACCGGGGAGCTGTTTTTT
CASSKGQNTGELFF
>many|TRBJ2-5|TRBV28|TRBD2
TGTGCCAGCAGTTTAGCGGGAGTAGGGGAGACCCAGTACTTC
CASSLAGVGETQYF
>many|TRBJ2-5|TRBV30|NA
TGTGCCTTCCGTTCGGAGACCCAGTACTTC
CAFRSETQYF
>many|TRBJ1-2|TRBV19|NA
TGTGCCAGTAGTATAAGGTCTGGGGATGGCTACACCTTC
CASSIRSGDGYTF
>many|TRBJ2-5|TRBV27|TRBD2
TGTGCCAGTGCCGGGACTAAGGCCTTCCAAGAGACCCAGTACTTC
CASAGTKAFQETQYF
>many|TRBJ1-2|TRBV7-9|NA
TGTGCCAGCAGCCCCGGGACGGCCTATGGCTACACCTTC
CASSPGTAYGYTF
>few|TRBJ2-7|TRBV7-6|TRBD2
TGTGCCAGCAGCCTACGGACTAGCGGGAGAGGCCCTTCCTACGAGCAGTACTTC
CASSLRTSGRGPSYEQYF
>once|TRBJ2-6|TRBV27|NA
TGTGCCAGCAGTTTAGTAGGGACGGGCTCTGGGGCCAACGTCCTGACTTTC
CASSLVGTGSGANVLTF
>NA|TRBJ2-3|TRBV24-1|NA
TGTGCCACCAGTGATGAGGAGGGTGTAAATACAGATACGCAGTATTTT
CATSDEEGVNTDTQYF
>NA|TRBJ2-3|TRBV7-9|NA
TGTGCCAGCAGCTTAGGACTCGATCTCACAGATACGCAGTATTTT
CASSLGLDLTDTQYF
>NA|TRBJ2-1|TRBV12-5|NA
TGTGCTAGTGGTCTAAACAGGGCAGGTGAGCAGTTCTTC
CASGLNRAGEQFF
>NA|TRBJ2-1|TRBV29-1|NA
TGCAGCGCTCGTGGAATAAATGAGCAGTTCTTC
CSARGINEQFF
>many|TRBJ2-5|TRBV2|NA
TGTGCCAGCAGTCCTCGGCCTCACCGGGGGGAGACCCAGTACTTC
CASSPRPHRGETQYF